These 5 T cell receptor beta chains originate from one sample sequenced in a study of PD-1 blockade in classical Hodgkin lymphoma. With no exception, relapse followed autologous stem cell transplantation in all patients, and brentuximab vedotin exposure varied. Assay: immunoSEQ multiplex PCR; the TCRdb copy retains only in-frame clones and omits some. The repertoire holds tens of thousands of clones, 75% to 90% seen once, with 15% in the top ten. Sequenced here: peripheral blood mononuclear cells (PBMCs), sampled at baseline. The receptors shown here come from a human donor with classical Hodgkin lymphoma.

The chain couples TRBV6-1 to TRBJ1-2; TRBD1 matches at 8 bases. The CDR3 sequence is 15 residues long. V dropped 6 bases and J dropped 4; count of bases not matched to a gene: 10. Germline CDR1 MNHNS, CDR2 SASEGT. CDR3 coding DNA: TGTGCCAGCAGGGGCACAGGGGGTACGCTCTATGGCTACACCTTC. Translation: CASRGTGGTLYGYTF.

V usage is TRBV5-1 and J usage is TRBJ1-1, with D maybe TRBD1 (5 bases). The CDR3 has 15 residues. The V end was cut by 1 base, the J end by 0 bases, with 10 bases between. From germline, CDR1 is SGHRS and CDR2 YFSETQ. The CDR3 protein is CASSLYRNMNTEAFF. The CDR3 nucleotides read TGCGCCAGCAGCTTGTACAGGAACATGAACACTGAAGCTTTCTTT.

The chain joins TRBV19 to TRBJ1-2; D gene uncertain. This CDR3 comprises 11 residues. Germline V lookup: CDR1 LNHDA, CDR2 SQIVND (reference sequence). Trimming pared 5 bases from V and 4 bases from J, leaving 5 bases between. Here the CDR3 reads CASSAAYGYTF. The CDR3 bases are TGTGCCAGTAGTGCAGCCTATGGCTACACCTTC.

The chain links TRBV7-9 to TRBJ1-4; D call uncertain. CDR3 length: 19 residues. V was clipped by 3 bases and J by 0 bases, with 20 bases between them. CDR1 and CDR2 (germline): SEHNR, FQNEAQ (reference sequence). The CDR3 sequence: CASSFRETRPTATNEKLFF. The CDR3, as DNA: TGTGCCAGCAGCTTTCGTGAGACAAGACCTACTGCAACTAATGAAAAACTGTTTTTT.

V gene TRBV20-1 combines with J gene TRBJ2-5; perhaps TRBD2 as D (6 bases). The germline V and J ends were trimmed by 6 bases and 9 bases, with 14 bases remaining between them. CDR1 is DFQATT and CDR2 is SNEGSKA in the germline V gene (reference sequence). CDR3 size: 11 residues. CDR3 protein: CSATKWGAQYF. The CDR3 nucleotides read TGCAGTGCGACCAAATGGGGGGCCCAGTACTTC.